The next 30 T cell receptor beta chains were all read from a single sample in a study of OX40 agonist ivuxolimab in advanced cancers. Here immunoSEQ multiplex PCR was the method, and the copy in TCRdb shows in-frame clones only, minus some. Among 35,000 to 55,000 clones listed, approximately 84% were seen once. The sample in question was CD4+ or CD8+ T cells sorted from blood, obtained in a trial of the OX40 agonist ivuxolimab. These receptors were collected from an adult with an advanced solid tumor such as melanoma, head and neck, liver or kidney cancer.

This clone was detected only a few times. This sequence joins TRBV5-8 and TRBJ1-1; D ambiguous. The V end lost 2 bases, the J end lost 5 bases, and 4 bases lay between the germline ends. CDR3 length: 11 residues. Germline lookup yields CDR1 SGHTS and CDR2 YDEGEE. CDR3 amino acids: CASSFVTEAFF. CDR3 coding DNA: TGTGCCAGCAGCTTTGTGACTGAAGCTTTCTTT.

The V call is TRBV7-6, the J call TRBJ2-1; D is ambiguous. V lost 5 bases and J lost 5, with 7 bases in between. The CDR3 runs 12 residues. Germline loops: CDR1 SGHVS, CDR2 FNYEAQ. In nucleotides, the CDR3 is TGTGCCAGCAGCGACGGAGACAATGAGCAGTTCTTC. Protein product: CASSDGDNEQFF.

The chain carries TRBV29-1 and TRBJ2-3, with D perhaps matching TRBD1 (6 bases). The CDR3 totals 13 residues. CDR1 and CDR2 from the germline V gene are SQVTM and ANQGSEA. V shed 7 bases and J shed 2 bases, with 13 bases lying between them. For the CDR3, the DNA is TGCAGCGCCCCGGACAGCAACACAGATACGCAGTATTTT. This codes for CSAPDSNTDTQYF.

In its sample, this clone was seen once. The rearrangement links TRBV4-1 to TRBJ1-5; D is uncertain. Germline V gives CDR1 MGHRA, CDR2 YSYEKL. The CDR3 loop spans 15 amino acids. The V end was cut by 1 base, the J end by 2 bases, with 9 bases between. This CDR3 reads CASSQVYLGNQPQHF. CDR3 nucleotide sequence: TGCGCCAGCAGCCAAGTTTATCTGGGCAATCAGCCCCAGCATTTT.

The V gene is TRBV7-2, the J gene TRBJ2-2; 7 bases agree with TRBD1. The germline CDR1 and CDR2 sequences are SGHTA and FQGNSA. V was clipped by 6 bases and J by 4 bases; unmatched bases: 8. CDR3 length: 15 residues. Written as DNA, the CDR3 is TGTGCCAGCAGGTCGGGACAGCAAGCCACCGGGGAGCTGTTTTTT. The encoded protein is CASRSGQQATGELFF. Variable domain in full (rest from reference TRBV7-2 and TRBJ2-2): GAGVSQSPSNKVTEKGKDVELRCDPISGHTALYWYRQSLGQGLEFLIYFQGNSAPDKSGLPSDRFSAERTGGSVSTLTIQRTQQEDSAVYLCASRSGQQATGELFFGEGSRLTVL.

This rearrangement joins TRBV27 to TRBJ1-1, with D hard to call. The germline V and J ends were trimmed by 0 bases and 1 base, with 9 bases remaining between them. The length of the CDR3 is 15 residues. Germline assignment: CDR1 MNHEY and CDR2 SMNVEV (reference sequence). Written as DNA, the CDR3 is TGTGCCAGCAGTTTATCGATCCGGGGGAACACTGAAGCTTTCTTT. Encoded protein: CASSLSIRGNTEAFF.

This clone was counted between two and nine times. V is TRBV28 and J is TRBJ2-2; maybe TRBD2 (6 bases). Germline-derived CDR1 and CDR2 are MDHEN and SYDVKM. The CDR3 has 16 residues. V lost 2 bases and J 4 bases, leaving 14 bases between the germline ends. DNA of the CDR3: TGTGCCAGCAGTTTAGCGGTAGCGGCTGGCACCGGGGAGCTGTTTTTT. It translates to CASSLAVAAGTGELFF.

The rearrangement uses TRBV19 and TRBJ2-1; D is possibly TRBD2 (6 bases). Trimming took 3 bases from V and 0 from J, leaving 9 bases between them. Per the germline V gene, CDR1 is LNHDA and CDR2 is SQIVND (reference sequence). The CDR3 spans 15 residues. The CDR3 protein is CASSIGGNSYNEQFF. The CDR3 bases are TGTGCCAGTAGTATCGGCGGGAACTCCTACAATGAGCAGTTCTTC.

The CDR3 is CASSLQLQETQYF. CDR3 sequence (DNA): TGTGCCAGCAGTTTGCAACTCCAAGAGACCCAGTACTTC. J is TRBJ2-5 and V is TRBV27, with unresolved D. Looked up from germline, CDR1 is MNHEY and CDR2 is SMNVEV (reference sequence). The V and J ends lost 3 bases and 1 base respectively, with 6 bases between them. The CDR3 runs to 13 residues.

The rearrangement links TRBV15 to TRBJ2-3; unclear D gene. This CDR3 spans 14 amino acids. In germline, CDR1 is LNHNV, CDR2 YYDKDF (reference sequence). The V end was cut by 0 bases, the J end by 1 base, with 5 bases between. DNA for the CDR3: TGTGCCACCAGCAGAGAGTACGGCACAGATACGCAGTATTTT. It yields the protein CATSREYGTDTQYF.

With regard to this clone: Its ends do not fully match the called genes, so a read error is possible. The chain couples TRBV2 to TRBJ2-5, with D perhaps matching TRBD1 (5 bases). The CDR3 contains 14 residues. Germline V gene sequence: CDR1 SNHLY, CDR2 FYNNEI. The DNA for the CDR3 is TGTGCCAGCAGTGTGCCAGGGCGACAAGGGACCCAGTACTTC. Protein sequence: CASSVPGRQGTQYF.

This sequence joins TRBV4-1 and TRBJ1-1; maybe TRBD1 (5 bases). The CDR3 is 14 amino acids. Per the germline V gene, CDR1 is MGHRA and CDR2 is YSYEKL. Trimming cost V 1 base and J 2 bases, with 8 bases left between them. The CDR3 DNA reads as TGCGCCAGCAGCCAAGGAGACAGTAACACTGAAGCTTTCTTT. This sequence encodes CASSQGDSNTEAFF.

The V and J genes are TRBV4-1 and TRBJ1-5, with D uncertain. The CDR3 sequence is 15 residues long. Germline V gene data show CDR1 as MGHRA and CDR2 as YSYEKL. Trimming took 1 base from V and 4 from J, leaving 11 bases between them. CDR3 protein: CASSQVEAENQPQHF. CDR3 DNA sequence: TGCGCCAGCAGCCAAGTGGAGGCAGAGAATCAGCCCCAGCATTTT.

The gene calls are TRBV28 and TRBJ1-5; no clear D gene. Trimming left V 3 bases short and J 0 bases short, with 12 bases between. Germline CDR1 is MDHEN and CDR2 is SYDVKM. This CDR3 has 16 amino acids. The CDR3: CASSLTAVYSNQPQHF. The CDR3 bases are TGTGCCAGCAGTTTGACGGCGGTCTATAGCAATCAGCCCCAGCATTTT.

The CDR3 spells CASSPLWGSYNEQFF. As DNA, the CDR3 is TGTGCCAGCAGTCCCCTCTGGGGCTCCTACAATGAGCAGTTCTTC. The rearrangement uses TRBV28 and TRBJ2-1; D remains unclear. The germline CDR1 and CDR2 sequences are MDHEN and SYDVKM. CDR3 length: 15 amino acids. V was cut by 5 bases and J by 0 bases, with 11 bases left in between.

The chain uses TRBV5-6 and TRBJ2-3; a possible D gene is TRBD2 (5 bases). This CDR3 spans 17 amino acids. Trimming removed 2 bases from V and 1 base from J, with 17 bases in between. CDR1 and CDR2 (germline): SGHDT, YYEEEE. The CDR3 protein is CASSLLGRLDGTDTQYF. The CDR3 DNA reads as TGTGCCAGCAGCTTACTAGGTAGGCTCGACGGCACAGATACGCAGTATTTT.

This chain joins TRBV6-6 and TRBJ1-2; 9 bases are shared with TRBD1. V lost 6 bases and J lost 8; bases outside the gene matches: 7. CDR3 length equals 13 residues. Germline values: CDR1 MNHNY, CDR2 SVGAGI (reference sequence). The CDR3 reads CASSRDRGKGYTF. In DNA form, the CDR3 reads TGTGCCAGCAGCCGTGACAGGGGGAAAGGCTACACCTTC.

This chain uses TRBV6-5 with TRBJ1-1, with TRBD1 as a possible D gene (6 bases). The CDR3 has 15 residues. Germline V CDR1 and CDR2: MNHEY, SVGAGI. The germline V and J ends were trimmed by 4 bases and 0 bases, with 12 bases remaining between them. Here the CDR3 DNA reads TGTGCCAGCAGTTTCGGGACACGAATGAACACTGAAGCTTTCTTT. Protein product: CASSFGTRMNTEAFF.

V and J are TRBV27 and TRBJ1-3, with a tentative D call TRBD1 (6 bases). This CDR3 contains 17 residues. V lost 2 bases and J 4 bases, leaving 18 bases between the germline ends. The germline V gene has CDR1 MNHEY and CDR2 SMNVEV (reference sequence). CDR3 amino acids: CASSLMGASGTGNTIYF. In DNA, the CDR3 is TGTGCCAGCAGTTTAATGGGGGCGTCAGGGACCGGAAACACCATATATTTT.

This clone was seen only once. The V gene is TRBV5-1, the J gene TRBJ2-7, with 9 bases aligning to TRBD1. The CDR3 sequence is 15 residues long. With 0 bases clipped from V and 5 bases from J, the junction kept 6 bases outside the gene matches. From germline, CDR1 is SGHRS and CDR2 YFSETQ. The DNA of the CDR3 is TGCGCCAGCAGCTTGGACTGGACAGGGGCCCACGAGCAGTACTTC. Translated: CASSLDWTGAHEQYF.

The chain joins TRBV29-1 to TRBJ2-7; no clear D. The ends were cut back, 3 bases at V and 5 bases at J, with 14 bases in the middle. CDR1 and CDR2 from the germline V gene are SQVTM and ANQGSEA. This CDR3 has 13 residues. Here the CDR3 reads CSVDDPSEHEQYF. DNA of the CDR3: TGCAGCGTTGATGACCCAAGTGAGCACGAGCAGTACTTC.

CDR3 DNA: TGTGCCAGCAGCGCGACTGCTGAAGCTTTCTTT. It translates to CASSATAEAFF. The V call is TRBV9, the J call TRBJ1-1, with D uncertain. V shed 3 bases and J shed 6 bases, with 6 bases lying between them. Germline loops: CDR1 SGDLS, CDR2 YYNGEE. This CDR3 is built from 11 residues. Filled out from reference TRBV9 and TRBJ1-1, the complete variable domain reads DSGVTQTPKHLITATGQRVTLRCSPRSGDLSVYWYQQSLDQGLQFLIQYYNGEERAKGNILERFSAQQFPDLHSELNLSSLELGDSALYFCASSATAEAFFGQGTRLTVV.

This clone has a single count. The V and J genes are TRBV11-2 and TRBJ2-3; the D gene is possibly TRBD2 (6 bases). The CDR3 extends over 16 amino acids. With 5 bases removed from V and 0 bases from J, the gap between germline ends came to 15 bases. Looked up from germline, CDR1 is SGHAT and CDR2 is FQNNGV. DNA for the CDR3: TGTGCCAGCAGCCCACCATTGGGGACTAGCACAGATACGCAGTATTTT. It yields the protein CASSPPLGTSTDTQYF.

The gene calls are TRBV5-6 and TRBJ2-7, with 9 bases lining up with TRBD1. The CDR3 has 14 residues. In germline, CDR1 is SGHDT, CDR2 YYEEEE. With 7 bases clipped from V and 2 bases from J, the junction kept 7 bases outside the gene matches. CDR3 DNA: TGTGCCAGCGCTCCCGGGACAGGGACCTACGAGCAGTACTTC. The encoded protein is CASAPGTGTYEQYF.

This clone was counted only a few times. The V gene is TRBV5-5, the J gene TRBJ2-5, with 8 bases matching TRBD1. V was pared by 2 bases and J by 1 base, with 10 bases of the junction left unmatched. Germline loops: CDR1 SGHKS, CDR2 YYEKEE (reference sequence). This CDR3 region has 17 residues. As DNA, the CDR3 is TGTGCCAGCAGCTTATACCCGACAGGGGCTATCCAAGAGACCCAGTACTTC. This sequence encodes CASSLYPTGAIQETQYF.

This chain uses TRBV6-1 with TRBJ2-7; no clear D. In germline, CDR1 is MNHNS, CDR2 SASEGT. The CDR3 totals 14 residues. Trimming removed 6 bases at V and 7 bases at J, with 19 bases between. In nucleotides, the CDR3 is TGTGCCAGCAGGGCATCGGGTACGAGGATTGAGCAGTACTTC. Translation gives CASRASGTRIEQYF.

The V and J genes are TRBV7-2 and TRBJ2-7; tentatively, D is TRBD1 (6 bases). The CDR3 contains 13 residues. In germline, CDR1 is SGHTA, CDR2 FQGNSA. With 5 bases removed from V and 4 bases from J, the gap between germline ends came to 12 bases. The CDR3 DNA reads as TGTGCCAGCAGCGGACAGTTATTTTACGAGCAGTACTTC. Translating gives CASSGQLFYEQYF.

This chain connects TRBV19 to TRBJ2-7; D might be TRBD1 or TRBD2, each matching 5 bases. The CDR3 length is 15 residues. The V and J ends lost 6 bases and 3 bases respectively, with 18 bases between them. CDR1 and CDR2 from the germline V gene are LNHDA and SQIVND (reference sequence). The chain's CDR3 is CASSPAGDPSYEQYF. In DNA form, the CDR3 reads TGTGCCAGTAGCCCCGCCGGGGACCCCAGCTACGAGCAGTACTTC.

This clone occurred once. V is TRBV27 and J is TRBJ2-3; TRBD2 agrees at 16 bases. Germline V gene data show CDR1 as MNHEY and CDR2 as SMNVEV (reference sequence). V lost 5 bases to trimming and J lost 5 bases; unmatched junction nucleotides: 19. This CDR3 region has 21 residues. CDR3: CASSHTPSPGLAGGPGDTQYF. The CDR3 nucleotides read TGTGCCAGCAGTCATACCCCCTCGCCGGGACTAGCGGGAGGGCCGGGAGATACGCAGTATTTT.

V usage is TRBV5-6 and J usage is TRBJ2-3, with D possibly being TRBD2 (7 bases). Looked up from germline, CDR1 is SGHDT and CDR2 is YYEEEE. The CDR3 has 11 residues. With 0 bases removed from V and 13 bases from J, the gap between germline ends came to 9 bases. CDR3 sequence (DNA): TGTGCCAGCAGCTTGGGGGAGGGGGAGTATTTT. It translates to CASSLGEGEYF.